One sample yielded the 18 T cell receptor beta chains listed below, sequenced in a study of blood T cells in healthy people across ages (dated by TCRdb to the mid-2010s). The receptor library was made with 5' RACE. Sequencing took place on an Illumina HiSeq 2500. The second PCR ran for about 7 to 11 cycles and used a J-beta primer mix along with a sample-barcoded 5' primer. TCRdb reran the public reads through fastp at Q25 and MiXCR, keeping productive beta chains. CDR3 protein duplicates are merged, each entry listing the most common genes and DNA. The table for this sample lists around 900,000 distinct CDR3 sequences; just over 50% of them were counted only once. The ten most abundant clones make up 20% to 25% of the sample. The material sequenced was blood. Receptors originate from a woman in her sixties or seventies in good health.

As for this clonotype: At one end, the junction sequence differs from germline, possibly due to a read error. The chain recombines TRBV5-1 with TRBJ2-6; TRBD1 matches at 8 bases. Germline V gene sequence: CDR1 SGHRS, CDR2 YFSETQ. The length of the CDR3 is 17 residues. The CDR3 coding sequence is TGCGCCAGCAGCCGAGGACAGGGTGCTTCTGGGACCAACGTCCTGACTTTC. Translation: CASSRGQGASGTNVLTF.

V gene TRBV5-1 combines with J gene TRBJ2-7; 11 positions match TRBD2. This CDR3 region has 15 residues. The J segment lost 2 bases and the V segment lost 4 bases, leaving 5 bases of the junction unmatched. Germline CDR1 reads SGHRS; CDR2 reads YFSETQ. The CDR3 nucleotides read TGCGCCAGCAGCCGATTTAGCGGGAGGGCCTACGAGCAGTACTTC. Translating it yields CASSRFSGRAYEQYF.

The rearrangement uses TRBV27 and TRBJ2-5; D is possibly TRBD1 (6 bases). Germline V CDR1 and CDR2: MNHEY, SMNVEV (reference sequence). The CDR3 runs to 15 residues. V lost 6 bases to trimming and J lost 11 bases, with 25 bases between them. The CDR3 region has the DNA TGTGCCAGCAGCTACCTCGACAGGCTGGGCAATGAGCAGTACTTC. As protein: CASSYLDRLGNEQYF.

The CDR3 spells CASSLTSADTQYF. The CDR3 bases are TGTGCCAGCAGTTTAACTAGCGCAGATACGCAGTATTTT. J is TRBJ2-3 and V is TRBV28, with TRBD2 matching over 7 bases. Germline V lookup: CDR1 MDHEN, CDR2 SYDVKM. The CDR3 sequence is 13 residues long. V shed 2 bases and J 4 bases; nucleotides not matched to a gene: 0.

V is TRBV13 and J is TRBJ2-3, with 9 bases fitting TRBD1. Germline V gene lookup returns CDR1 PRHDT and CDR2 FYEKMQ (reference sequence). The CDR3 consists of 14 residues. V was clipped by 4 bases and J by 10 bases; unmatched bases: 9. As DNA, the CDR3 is TGTGCCAGCAGCTCACAGGGGGCGGTTAGTGCGCAGTATTTT. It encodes CASSSQGAVSAQYF.

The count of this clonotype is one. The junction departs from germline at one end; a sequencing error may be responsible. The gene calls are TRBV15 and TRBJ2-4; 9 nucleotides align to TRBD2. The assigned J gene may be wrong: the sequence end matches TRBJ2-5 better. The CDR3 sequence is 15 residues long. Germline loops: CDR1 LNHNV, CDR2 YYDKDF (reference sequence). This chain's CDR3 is CTTSNQAGGQGTQYF. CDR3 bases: TGTACCACCAGCAACCAAGCGGGAGGACAAGGGACCCAGTACTTC.

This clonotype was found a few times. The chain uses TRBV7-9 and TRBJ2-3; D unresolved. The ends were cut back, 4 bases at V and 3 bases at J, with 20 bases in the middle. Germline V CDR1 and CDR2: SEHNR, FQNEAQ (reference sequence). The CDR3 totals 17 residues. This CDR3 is CASSWGSTHVGTDTQYF. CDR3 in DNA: TGTGCCAGCAGCTGGGGATCGACACATGTAGGAACAGATACGCAGTATTTT.

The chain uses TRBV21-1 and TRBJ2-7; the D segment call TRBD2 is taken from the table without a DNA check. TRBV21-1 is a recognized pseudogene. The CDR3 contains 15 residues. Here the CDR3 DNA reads TGTGCCAGCAGCTCCCGCCTCAGGGACCCCTACGAGCAGTACTTC. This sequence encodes CASSSRLRDPYEQYF.

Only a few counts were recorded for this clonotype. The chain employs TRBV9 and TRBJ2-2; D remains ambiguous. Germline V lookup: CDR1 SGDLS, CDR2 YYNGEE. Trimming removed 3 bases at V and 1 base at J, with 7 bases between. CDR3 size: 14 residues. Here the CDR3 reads CASSANRNTGELFF. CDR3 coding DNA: TGTGCCAGCAGCGCCAACAGGAACACCGGGGAGCTGTTTTTT.

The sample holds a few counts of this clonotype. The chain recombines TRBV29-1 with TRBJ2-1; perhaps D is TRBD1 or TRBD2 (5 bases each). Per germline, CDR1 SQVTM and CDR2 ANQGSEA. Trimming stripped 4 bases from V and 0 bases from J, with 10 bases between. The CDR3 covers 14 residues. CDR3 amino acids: CSVGGSSSYNEQFF. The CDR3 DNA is TGCAGCGTTGGGGGGTCGAGCTCCTACAATGAGCAGTTCTTC.

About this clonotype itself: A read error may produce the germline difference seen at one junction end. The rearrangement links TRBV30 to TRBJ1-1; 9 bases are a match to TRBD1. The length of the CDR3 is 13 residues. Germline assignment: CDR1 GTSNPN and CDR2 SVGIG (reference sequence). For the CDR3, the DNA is TGTGCCGGGAGGACAGGGGTGGGTACTGAAGCTTTCTTT. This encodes CAGRTGVGTEAFF. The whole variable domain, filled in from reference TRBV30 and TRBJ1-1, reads SQTIHQWPATLVQPVGSPLSLECTVEGTSNPNLYWYRQAAGRGLQLLFYSVGIGQISSEVPQNLSASRPQDRQFILSSKKLLLSDSGFYLCAGRTGVGTEAFFGQGTRLTVV.

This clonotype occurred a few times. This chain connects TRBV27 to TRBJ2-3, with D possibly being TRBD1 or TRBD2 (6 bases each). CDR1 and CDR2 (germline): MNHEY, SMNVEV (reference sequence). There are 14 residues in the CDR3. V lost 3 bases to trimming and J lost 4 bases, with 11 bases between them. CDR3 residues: CASSLTRGADTQYF. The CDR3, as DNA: TGTGCCAGCAGTTTGACTAGGGGGGCAGATACGCAGTATTTT.

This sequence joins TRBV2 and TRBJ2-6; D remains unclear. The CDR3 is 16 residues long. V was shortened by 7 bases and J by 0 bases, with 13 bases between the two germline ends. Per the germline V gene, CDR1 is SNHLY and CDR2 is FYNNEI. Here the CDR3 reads CASTDDGSSGANVLTF. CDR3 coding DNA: TGTGCCAGCACCGATGATGGGTCCTCTGGGGCCAACGTCCTGACTTTC.

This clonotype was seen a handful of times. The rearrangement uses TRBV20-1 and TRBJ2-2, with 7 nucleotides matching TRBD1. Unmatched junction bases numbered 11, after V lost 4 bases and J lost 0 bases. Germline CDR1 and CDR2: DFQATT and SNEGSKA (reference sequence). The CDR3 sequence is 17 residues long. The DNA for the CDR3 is TGCAGTGCTAAGTCTGACAGGGATTATGCGAACACCGGGGAGCTGTTTTTT. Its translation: CSAKSDRDYANTGELFF.

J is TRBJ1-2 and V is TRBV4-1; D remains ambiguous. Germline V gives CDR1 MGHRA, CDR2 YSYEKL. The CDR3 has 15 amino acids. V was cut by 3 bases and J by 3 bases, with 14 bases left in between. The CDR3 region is CASSQLEGLDYGYTF. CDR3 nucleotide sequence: TGCGCCAGCAGCCAGTTGGAAGGGTTGGACTATGGCTACACCTTC.

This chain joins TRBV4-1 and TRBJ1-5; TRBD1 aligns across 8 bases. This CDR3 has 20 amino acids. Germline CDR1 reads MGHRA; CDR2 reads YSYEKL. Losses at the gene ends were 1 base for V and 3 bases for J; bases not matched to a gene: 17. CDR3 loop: CASSQGAAGGELILNQPQHF. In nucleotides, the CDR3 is TGCGCCAGCAGCCAAGGGGCCGCAGGGGGCGAGTTAATCCTCAATCAGCCCCAGCATTTT.

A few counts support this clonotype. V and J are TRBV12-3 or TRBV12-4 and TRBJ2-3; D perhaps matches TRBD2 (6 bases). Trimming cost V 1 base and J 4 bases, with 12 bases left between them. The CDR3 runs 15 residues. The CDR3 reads CASSLGPGASDTQYF. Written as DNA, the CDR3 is TGTGCCAGCAGTTTAGGGCCGGGAGCTTCAGATACGCAGTATTTT.

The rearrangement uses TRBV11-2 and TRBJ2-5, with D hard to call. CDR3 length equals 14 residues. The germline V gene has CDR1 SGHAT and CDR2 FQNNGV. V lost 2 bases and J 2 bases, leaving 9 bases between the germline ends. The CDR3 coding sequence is TGTGCCAGCAGCTTAACAGTGACTCAAGAGACCCAGTACTTC. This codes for CASSLTVTQETQYF.